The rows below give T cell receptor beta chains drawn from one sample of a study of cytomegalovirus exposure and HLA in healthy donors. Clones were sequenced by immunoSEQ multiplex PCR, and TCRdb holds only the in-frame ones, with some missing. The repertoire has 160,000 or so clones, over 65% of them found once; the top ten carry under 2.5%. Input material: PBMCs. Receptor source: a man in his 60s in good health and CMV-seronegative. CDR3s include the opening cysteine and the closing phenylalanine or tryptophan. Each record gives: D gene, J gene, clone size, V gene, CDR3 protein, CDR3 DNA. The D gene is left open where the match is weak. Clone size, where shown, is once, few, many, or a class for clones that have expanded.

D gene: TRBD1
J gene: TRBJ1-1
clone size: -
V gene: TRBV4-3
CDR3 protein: CASSQRQGVNTEAFF
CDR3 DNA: TGCGCCAGCAGCCAAAGACAGGGGGTGAACACTGAAGCTTTCTTT

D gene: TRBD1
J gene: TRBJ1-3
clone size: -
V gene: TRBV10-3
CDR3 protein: CAIRAGTGVESGNTIYF
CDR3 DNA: TGTGCCATCAGGGCCGGGACAGGGGTGGAATCTGGAAACACCATATATTTT

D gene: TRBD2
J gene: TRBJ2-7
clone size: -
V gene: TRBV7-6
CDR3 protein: CASQRLAENSYEQYF
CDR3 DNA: TGTGCCAGCCAACGACTAGCAGAAAACTCCTACGAGCAGTACTTC

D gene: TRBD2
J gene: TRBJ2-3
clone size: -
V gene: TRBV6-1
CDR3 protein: CASSERAGAAWDTQYF
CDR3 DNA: TGTGCCAGCAGTGAAAGGGCGGGAGCCGCCTGGGATACGCAGTATTTT

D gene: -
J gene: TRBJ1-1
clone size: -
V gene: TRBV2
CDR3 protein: CASVGGTEAFF
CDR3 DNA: TGTGCCAGCGTGGGAGGTACTGAAGCTTTCTTT

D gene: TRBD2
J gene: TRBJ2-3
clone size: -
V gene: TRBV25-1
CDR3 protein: CASTSAGGSTDTQYF
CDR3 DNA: TGTGCCAGCACTTCAGCGGGGGGATCGACAGATACGCAGTATTTT

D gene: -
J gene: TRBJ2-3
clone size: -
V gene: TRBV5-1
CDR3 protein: CASSLEWQTSTDTQYF
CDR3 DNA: TGCGCCAGCAGCTTGGAGTGGCAGACTAGCACAGATACGCAGTATTTT

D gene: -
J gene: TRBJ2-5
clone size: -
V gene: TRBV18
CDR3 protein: CASSPGQIQETQYF
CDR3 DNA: TGTGCCAGCTCACCGGGCCAGATCCAAGAGACCCAGTACTTC

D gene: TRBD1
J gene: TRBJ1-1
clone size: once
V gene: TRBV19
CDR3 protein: CASRGQGITEAFF
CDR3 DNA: TGTGCCAGTAGGGGACAGGGGATCACTGAAGCTTTCTTT

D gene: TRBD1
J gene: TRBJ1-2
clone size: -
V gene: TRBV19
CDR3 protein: CASSIQGALDGYTF
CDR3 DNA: TGTGCCAGTAGTATACAGGGGGCGCTGGATGGCTACACCTTC

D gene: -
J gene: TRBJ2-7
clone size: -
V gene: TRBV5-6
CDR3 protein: CASSQSYEQYF
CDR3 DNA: TGTGCCAGCAGCCAATCCTACGAGCAGTACTTC

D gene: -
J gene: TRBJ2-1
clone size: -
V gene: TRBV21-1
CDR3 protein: CASGPGQGLVSSYNEQFF
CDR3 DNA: TGTGCCAGCGGTCCGGGACAGGGCCTTGTCAGCTCCTACAATGAGCAGTTCTTC